Listed here are 23 T cell receptor beta chains from one sample, sequenced in a study of blood T cell repertoires in COVID-19. TCRdb's table, derived via immunoSEQ multiplex PCR, lists solely in-frame clones and lacks some. Of roughly 52,000 clones in the sample, over 80% were seen once. Sequenced: peripheral blood. These receptors all stem from a man between 40 and 49 years old with COVID-19, enrolled during active disease.

The V call is TRBV3-1 (or the pseudogene TRBV3-2), the J call TRBJ2-7, with 10 bases lining up with TRBD1. V trimming: 4 bases; J trimming: 4 bases; junction bases outside the gene matches: 7. The germline CDR1 and CDR2 sequences are LGHDT and YNNKEL (reference sequence). This CDR3 contains 15 residues. CDR3 bases: TGTGCCAGCAGCCTCGGACAGGGGGGGGTATACGAGCAGTACTTC. This gives the protein CASSLGQGGVYEQYF.

This chain links TRBV30 with TRBJ1-1, with 7 bases lining up with TRBD1. This CDR3 contains 15 residues. The V segment lost 4 bases and the J segment 1 base; nucleotides outside the gene matches: 9. CDR1 is GTSNPN and CDR2 is SVGIG in the germline V gene (reference sequence). CDR3 sequence reads: CAWNRARTGNTEAFF. The CDR3 DNA reads TGTGCCTGGAATCGCGCGCGGACAGGGAACACTGAAGCTTTCTTT.

The chain uses TRBV16 and TRBJ1-2; 10 bases are a match to TRBD1. CDR1 and CDR2 (germline): KGHSY, FQNENV. The CDR3 consists of 15 residues. Trimming at V came to 6 bases and at J to 3 bases, leaving 7 bases not matched to a gene. The CDR3: CASSRSTGGHYGYTF. CDR3 DNA: TGTGCCAGCAGTCGTTCGACAGGGGGCCACTATGGCTACACCTTC.

This chain links TRBV5-1 with TRBJ2-7; 8 nucleotides align to TRBD2. The germline V gene encodes CDR1 SGHRS and CDR2 YFSETQ. V dropped 0 bases and J dropped 2; count of bases not matched to a gene: 1. CDR3 size: 14 residues. For the CDR3, the DNA is TGCGCCAGCAGCTTGGTAGCGGGACCCTACGAGCAGTACTTC. This gives the protein CASSLVAGPYEQYF.

The chain carries TRBV29-1 and TRBJ2-7; D is unresolved. The germline V gene has CDR1 SQVTM and CDR2 ANQGSEA. V gave up 4 bases and J gave up 7 bases, with 8 bases separating them. This CDR3 spans 10 amino acids. CDR3 sequence reads: CSVASREQYF. The CDR3 DNA is TGCAGCGTTGCTAGTAGGGAGCAGTACTTC.

The chain uses TRBV19 and TRBJ2-5; 14 bases match TRBD2. J was trimmed by 5 bases and V by 1 base; bases with no gene match: 6. CDR1 LNHDA and CDR2 SQIVND come from the germline V gene (reference sequence). The CDR3 is 17 amino acids. CDR3 sequence: CASSIAQGLAGVETQYF. CDR3 bases: TGTGCCAGTAGTATAGCCCAGGGACTAGCGGGAGTTGAGACCCAGTACTTC. The full variable domain, with the rest looked up from reference TRBV19 and TRBJ2-5, is DGGITQSPKYLFRKEGQNVTLSCEQNLNHDAMYWYRQDPGQGLRLIYYSQIVNDFQKGDIAEGYSVSREKKESFPLTVTSAQKNPTAFYLCASSIAQGLAGVETQYFGPGTRLLVL.

The V call is TRBV30, the J call TRBJ2-6; D not certain. In germline, CDR1 is GTSNPN, CDR2 SVGIG (reference sequence). Deletions cut 2 bases from V and 0 bases from J, with 14 bases between. CDR3 length equals 17 residues. The CDR3 DNA reads TGTGCCTGGAGTCCCCCGGGTATTAGCTCTGGGGCCAACGTCCTGACTTTC. Protein sequence: CAWSPPGISSGANVLTF. Full variable domain (outside the CDR3, taken from reference TRBV30 and TRBJ2-6): SQTIHQWPATLVQPVGSPLSLECTVEGTSNPNLYWYRQAAGRGLQLLFYSVGIGQISSEVPQNLSASRPQDRQFILSSKKLLLSDSGFYLCAWSPPGISSGANVLTFGAGSRLTVL.

There are a few counts of this clone. This chain links TRBV2 with TRBJ1-1; D perhaps matches TRBD1 (5 bases). CDR3 length: 16 amino acids. Germline V gene sequence: CDR1 SNHLY, CDR2 FYNNEI. V lost 2 bases and J 1 base, leaving 14 bases between the germline ends. DNA of the CDR3: TGTGCCAGCAGTGAATCCCTGACAGCACCGAACACTGAAGCTTTCTTT. This translates into CASSESLTAPNTEAFF.

The chain carries TRBV20-1 and TRBJ2-5, with D possibly being TRBD1 (5 bases). Per the germline V gene, CDR1 is DFQATT and CDR2 is SNEGSKA (reference sequence). With 3 bases removed from V and 2 bases from J, the gap between germline ends came to 16 bases. This CDR3 region has 15 residues. CDR3 amino acids: CSASYDSFTQETQYF. The CDR3 DNA sequence: TGCAGTGCTAGTTACGACAGCTTTACTCAAGAGACCCAGTACTTC.

The CDR3 loop reads CASSLPGTGWGTDTQYF. The CDR3 DNA reads TGTGCCAGCAGCCTCCCCGGGACAGGGTGGGGCACAGATACGCAGTATTTT. The J gene is TRBJ2-3, the V gene TRBV11-3, with 9 bases that match TRBD1. This CDR3 region has 17 residues. Germline CDR1 and CDR2: SGHNT and YENEEA. Trimming at V came to 5 bases and at J to 1 base, leaving 10 bases not matched to a gene.

J is TRBJ2-5 and V is TRBV5-1; 9 nucleotides agree with TRBD2. CDR3 size: 15 residues. Germline CDR1 reads SGHRS; CDR2 reads YFSETQ. Losses at the gene ends were 4 bases for V and 4 bases for J; bases not matched to a gene: 8. CDR3: CASSPGAGGPETQYF. The DNA for the CDR3 is TGCGCCAGCAGCCCGGGGGCGGGGGGGCCAGAGACCCAGTACTTC.

The rearrangement links TRBV28 to TRBJ2-7; no clear D. Germline V gene data show CDR1 as MDHEN and CDR2 as SYDVKM. Trimming took 8 bases from V and 0 from J, leaving 8 bases between them. The CDR3 sequence is 12 residues long. CDR3 bases: TGTGCCAGCCGGTTCCCCTCCTACGAGCAGTACTTC. This gives the protein CASRFPSYEQYF. Full variable domain (remainder filled in from reference TRBV28 and TRBJ2-7): DVKVTQSSRYLVKRTGEKVFLECVQDMDHENMFWYRQDPGLGLRLIYFSYDVKMKEKGDIPEGYSVSREKKERFSLILESASTNQTSMYLCASRFPSYEQYFGPGTRLTVT.

This chain connects TRBV21-1 to TRBJ2-3; TRBD1 reflects the table's D call only, with no check against the DNA. TRBV21-1 is a recognized pseudogene. CDR3 size: 14 residues. The CDR3 nucleotides are TGTGCCAGCATGAGGGACAGGGTGATAGATACGCAGTATTTT. Translating it yields CASMRDRVIDTQYF.

V and J are TRBV24-1 and TRBJ1-5; D remains unclear. In germline, CDR1 is KGHDR, CDR2 SFDVKD. The V and J ends lost 5 bases and 7 bases respectively, with 14 bases between them. The CDR3 loop spans 14 amino acids. CDR3 coding DNA: TGTGCCACCAGTGCGCGGGAAATCGGCCAGCCCCAGCATTTT. It translates to CATSAREIGQPQHF.

This rearrangement joins TRBV28 to TRBJ1-2; possible D gene TRBD1, 5 bases. V shed 6 bases and J shed 4 bases, with 24 bases lying between them. This CDR3 has 17 residues. CDR1 MDHEN and CDR2 SYDVKM come from the germline V gene. CDR3 coding DNA: TGTGCCAGCAGCGTAGGTAGCCGTGGGGCGCGGAGCTATGGCTACACCTTC. It yields the protein CASSVGSRGARSYGYTF.

The rearrangement uses TRBV12-3 or TRBV12-4 and TRBJ2-5; 7 nucleotides align to TRBD1. V lost 6 bases and J lost 5; bases outside the gene matches: 6. The CDR3 sequence is 13 residues long. CDR3 region: CASSDRVAETQYF. The CDR3 nucleotides are TGTGCCAGCAGCGACAGGGTTGCGGAGACCCAGTACTTC.

This rearrangement joins TRBV19 to TRBJ2-5; TRBD2 agrees at 10 bases. The CDR3 extends over 14 amino acids. CDR1 and CDR2 from the germline V gene are LNHDA and SQIVND (reference sequence). J gave up 5 bases and V 7 bases, and 7 bases lay outside the gene matches. CDR3 loop: CASKQRGGEETQYF. The CDR3 DNA is TGTGCCAGTAAACAGCGGGGGGGCGAGGAGACCCAGTACTTC.

A few counts support this clone. This chain connects TRBV4-1 to TRBJ1-1; D is perhaps TRBD1 (5 bases). The V gene lost 6 bases and the J gene lost 6 bases, with 11 bases spanning the gap. In germline, CDR1 is MGHRA, CDR2 YSYEKL. The CDR3 length is 12 residues. CDR3 in DNA: TGCGCCAGCAGGGGTTCAGGGCCTGAAGCTTTCTTT. Amino acid sequence: CASRGSGPEAFF.

The V and J genes are TRBV3-1 (or the pseudogene TRBV3-2) and TRBJ2-2; the D is unclear. The CDR3 is made up of 14 amino acids. V was pared by 2 bases and J by 4 bases, with 8 bases between. Germline CDR1 is LGHDT and CDR2 is YNNKEL (reference sequence). The CDR3 reads CASSQSGFTGELFF. CDR3 DNA: TGTGCCAGCAGCCAATCGGGTTTCACCGGGGAGCTGTTTTTT.

This clone was seen a few times. The V gene is TRBV6-1, the J gene TRBJ2-7; TRBD2 is a possible D gene (5 bases). CDR1 and CDR2 from the germline V gene are MNHNS and SASEGT. V was pared by 3 bases and J by 3 bases, with 9 bases between. The length of the CDR3 is 13 residues. Here the CDR3 reads CASSDTRDYEQYF. CDR3 nucleotides: TGTGCCAGCAGTGACACCCGGGACTACGAGCAGTACTTC.

This clone was counted a single time. J is TRBJ1-3 and V is TRBV3-1 (or the pseudogene TRBV3-2); D is ambiguous. V dropped 2 bases and J dropped 3 bases, with 8 bases sitting between them. Germline V lookup: CDR1 LGHDT, CDR2 YNNKEL (reference sequence). This CDR3 is built from 14 residues. The CDR3, as DNA: TGTGCCAGCAGCCAACGGGTCGTTGGAAACACCATATATTTT. Protein product: CASSQRVVGNTIYF.

J is TRBJ2-3 and V is TRBV29-1, with D hard to call. Germline V gene sequence: CDR1 SQVTM, CDR2 ANQGSEA. The CDR3 runs 13 residues. The ends were cut back, 1 base at V and 4 bases at J, with 9 bases in the middle. The CDR3 reads CSVEGATSDTQYF. The CDR3 coding sequence is TGCAGCGTTGAAGGGGCTACTTCAGATACGCAGTATTTT.

The rearrangement uses TRBV6-1 and TRBJ1-5, with no clear D. Looked up from germline, CDR1 is MNHNS and CDR2 is SASEGT. V gave up 2 bases and J gave up 6 bases, with 11 bases separating them. This CDR3 is 14 amino acids long. The CDR3 spells CASSERRDRQPQHF. CDR3 DNA sequence: TGTGCCAGCAGTGAACGGAGGGATCGTCAGCCCCAGCATTTT.